These 18 T cell receptor beta chains came from one sample sequenced in a study of cytomegalovirus exposure and HLA in healthy donors. Both 60 Vbeta primers and 13 Jbeta primers went into the PCR. Profiled with immunoSEQ multiplex PCR; TCRdb holds only in-frame clones, not every one. This sample has about 90,000 clones; 84% occur once, and the top ten carry about 2.1%. Sequenced input: PBMCs. The source is a man aged 18 to 30 in good health and CMV-seronegative.

V usage is TRBV2 and J usage is TRBJ2-7; 7 bases are a match to TRBD1. The V segment lost 6 bases and the J segment 0 bases; nucleotides outside the gene matches: 5. Germline CDR1 and CDR2: SNHLY and FYNNEI. The CDR3 covers 14 residues. CDR3 region: CASSFRDSSYEQYF. DNA for the CDR3: TGTGCCAGCAGCTTCCGGGACAGCTCCTACGAGCAGTACTTC.

The chain has TRBV9 and TRBJ2-5, with D perhaps TRBD1 (6 bases). The CDR3 totals 13 residues. CDR1 and CDR2 (germline): SGDLS, YYNGEE. Trimming removed 0 bases at V and 4 bases at J, with 7 bases between. In DNA form, the CDR3 reads TGTGCCAGCAGCGTAGCAGGGGCAGAGACCCAGTACTTC. Its translation: CASSVAGAETQYF.

The chain has TRBV5-4 and TRBJ2-1; no definite D call. CDR1 and CDR2 from the germline V gene are SGHNT and YYREEE (reference sequence). The CDR3 is made up of 12 amino acids. V was trimmed by 0 bases and J by 6 bases, leaving 4 bases between them. Written as DNA, the CDR3 is TGTGCCAGCAGCTTGGCCAGCAATGAGCAGTTCTTC. Amino acid sequence: CASSLASNEQFF.

About this clone: The junction departs from germline at one end; a sequencing error may be responsible. This sequence joins TRBV11-3 and TRBJ1-1; unclear D gene. The CDR3 runs 12 residues. Germline V lookup: CDR1 SGHNT, CDR2 YENEEA. CDR3: CASSLDTGEAFF. The CDR3 nucleotides are TGTGCTAGCAGCTTAGATACGGGGGAAGCTTTCTTT.

This CDR3 reads CAISEAGSNYGYTF. Here the CDR3 DNA reads TGTGCCATCAGTGAGGCAGGGTCTAACTATGGCTACACCTTC. This chain joins TRBV10-3 and TRBJ1-2; D might be TRBD1 (5 bases). This CDR3 contains 14 residues. From germline, CDR1 is ENHRY and CDR2 SYGVKD. Between the trimmed V and J ends, which lost 2 bases and 0 bases, there was a span of 7 bases.

V usage is TRBV6-5 and J usage is TRBJ2-1, with 11 positions matching TRBD2. Trimming at V came to 7 bases and at J to 5 bases, leaving 7 bases not matched to a gene. CDR3 length: 15 residues. Germline V gene data show CDR1 as MNHEY and CDR2 as SVGAGI. The CDR3 is CASNVGLAGNNEQFF. CDR3 nucleotides: TGTGCCAGCAACGTTGGACTAGCGGGTAACAATGAGCAGTTCTTC.

V and J are TRBV28 and TRBJ1-5, with D unclear. Germline V gives CDR1 MDHEN, CDR2 SYDVKM. The CDR3 loop spans 12 amino acids. V was shortened by 2 bases and J by 8 bases, with 7 bases between the two germline ends. CDR3 amino acids: CASSLVAEPQHF. The CDR3, as DNA: TGTGCCAGCAGTTTAGTAGCGGAGCCCCAGCATTTT.

V gene TRBV30 combines with J gene TRBJ2-4, with D uncertain. Trimming cost V 0 bases and J 0 bases, with 15 bases left between them. The CDR3 is 17 amino acids. Germline lookup yields CDR1 GTSNPN and CDR2 SVGIG (reference sequence). CDR3 sequence reads: CAWSVYRTPVAKNIQYF. For the CDR3, the DNA is TGTGCCTGGAGTGTTTACAGAACCCCCGTAGCCAAAAACATTCAGTACTTC.

J is TRBJ1-1 and V is TRBV9, with 8 bases lining up with TRBD1. Germline V lookup: CDR1 SGDLS, CDR2 YYNGEE. V dropped 3 bases and J dropped 1; count of bases not matched to a gene: 2. CDR3 length: 14 amino acids. The CDR3 sequence: CASSGGTGNTEAFF. CDR3 DNA sequence: TGTGCCAGCAGCGGAGGGACAGGGAACACTGAAGCTTTCTTT.

The V and J genes are TRBV7-2 and TRBJ1-3; D ambiguous. The germline CDR1 and CDR2 sequences are SGHTA and FQGNSA. The CDR3 runs 16 residues. V lost 5 bases, J lost 0 bases, and 14 bases lay in between. This CDR3 is CASSGRALTSGNTIYF. The CDR3 DNA reads TGTGCCAGCAGCGGGCGGGCCCTCACCTCTGGAAACACCATATATTTT.

V gene TRBV15 combines with J gene TRBJ2-7, with TRBD1 matching over 7 bases. Germline loops: CDR1 LNHNV, CDR2 YYDKDF (reference sequence). There are 16 residues in the CDR3. V shed 2 bases and J 2 bases; nucleotides not matched to a gene: 9. The CDR3 spells CATSRPIPGQTYEQYF. Here the CDR3 DNA reads TGTGCCACCAGCAGACCTATTCCGGGACAGACCTACGAGCAGTACTTC.

This clone occurred a few times. The CDR3 region is CASSGRTGGPNEQFF. The CDR3 DNA follows: TGTGCCAGCAGTGGCCGGACAGGGGGCCCCAATGAGCAGTTCTTC. This chain uses TRBV6-5 with TRBJ2-1; TRBD1 matches 11 bases. In germline, CDR1 is MNHEY, CDR2 SVGAGI. The CDR3 is made up of 15 amino acids. V was clipped by 5 bases and J by 6 bases; unmatched bases: 6.

The chain joins TRBV5-6 to TRBJ1-4; 9 nucleotides match TRBD1. The junction had 9 bases not matched to a gene; V was cut back by 5 bases and J by 10 bases. Per the germline V gene, CDR1 is SGHDT and CDR2 is YYEEEE. The CDR3 runs 14 residues. The CDR3 region is CASRTGTGFGKLFF. CDR3 bases: TGTGCCAGCAGAACCGGGACAGGGTTCGGAAAACTGTTTTTT.

The CDR3 DNA reads as TGTGCCAGTGTACGCGGGAGGGCGGGGACCGGGGAGCTGTTTTTT. Protein: CASVRGRAGTGELFF. The J gene is TRBJ2-2, the V gene TRBV6-1, with 9 bases matching TRBD2. CDR3 size: 15 residues. V was clipped by 9 bases and J by 5 bases; unmatched bases: 10. In germline, CDR1 is MNHNS, CDR2 SASEGT.

The rearrangement joins TRBV28 to TRBJ2-6, with a weak D call TRBD2 (5 bases). This CDR3 is built from 15 residues. Trimming took 11 bases from V and 3 from J, leaving 17 bases between them. CDR1 is MDHEN and CDR2 is SYDVKM in the germline V gene. CDR3 DNA: TGTGCCGTTTCGAGGGTATTTGATGGGGCCAACGTCCTGACTTTC. Translating gives CAVSRVFDGANVLTF.

J is TRBJ2-7 and V is TRBV18; 13 nucleotides line up with TRBD2. CDR1 KGHSH and CDR2 LQKENI come from the germline V gene. The CDR3 consists of 16 residues. With V trimmed by 2 bases and J by 0 bases, 1 base remained unmatched. The CDR3 is CASSPRTSGSSYEQYF. CDR3 nucleotide sequence: TGTGCCAGCTCACCAAGGACTAGCGGGAGCTCCTACGAGCAGTACTTC.

The V and J genes are TRBV7-2 and TRBJ2-7; 7 nucleotides agree with TRBD1. The V gene's germline CDR1 is SGHTA and CDR2 FQGNSA. V lost 6 bases to trimming and J lost 0 bases; unmatched junction nucleotides: 5. The CDR3 extends over 14 amino acids. CDR3 DNA sequence: TGTGCCAGCAGTGAGACAGGGAGCTCCTACGAGCAGTACTTC. The encoded protein is CASSETGSSYEQYF.

The chain combines TRBV5-4 with TRBJ2-4, with a tentative D call TRBD2 (5 bases). Germline V gene lookup returns CDR1 SGHNT and CDR2 YYREEE (reference sequence). The CDR3 runs 14 residues. Deletions cut 4 bases from V and 2 bases from J, with 10 bases between. The CDR3 nucleotides are TGTGCCAGCAGCCGAGGCGGGTCCAAAAACATTCAGTACTTC. It translates to CASSRGGSKNIQYF.